Given below is one T cell receptor beta chain in context. Its antigen remains unknown. With a J-beta primer mix and a sample-barcoded 5' primer, a second PCR ran 7 to 11 cycles. TCRdb re-called the 5' RACE reads through MiXCR, storing one row per CDR3 protein. This sample carries around 1,500,000 distinct CDR3 sequences, 25% to 30% of them seen once, and the ten largest clones take roughly 8%. This sample was included in a study of blood T cells in healthy people across ages. Study-wide results and limits: The CMV status of each donor remained undetermined, and this could have confounded shifts in expanded clonotypes. Estimates drawn from one million T cells were deemed to understate diversity.

Drawing of peripheral blood yielded 8.5 to 10 milliliters from each donor. Material for sequencing was blood. The clonotype was recovered from a woman aged 30 to 39 in good health.

CDR3 nucleotides: TGCGCCAGCAGCCCCGGACTAGATTCCCGGGGTGAGCAGTTCTTC. It specifies CASSPGLDSRGEQFF. This chain links TRBV5-1 with TRBJ2-1; TRBD2 matches at 7 bases. In germline, CDR1 is SGHRS, CDR2 YFSETQ. CDR3 length equals 15 residues. V was clipped by 4 bases and J by 9 bases; unmatched bases: 13.